The 25 T cell receptor beta chains given below trace back to one sample, sequenced in a study of tumor-infiltrating lymphocytes in primary liver carcinoma. For blood RNA, unsorted whole blood served as the source, and germline DNA was extracted too. Constant-region priming of roughly 490 ng total RNA yielded TCR beta cDNA. Researchers made the TCR beta libraries by running three nested multiplex PCR rounds with slightly modified ARM-PCR. In the first two PCR rounds, TRBV1-TRBV30 forward primers were paired with a C-beta reverse primer, and each round lasted around 10 cycles. TCRdb reprocessed the multiplex PCR reads via MiXCR and lists one record per CDR3 protein. This table holds 250,000 to 400,000 distinct CDR3 sequences, less than 75% found once. The sequenced material came from peripheral blood. The receptors were sampled from a man aged 35-49 years with primary liver carcinoma and hepatitis B virus infection.

A word on this clonotype: This may stem from a read error, because a much larger clone lies one nucleotide away. The chain links TRBV6-2 or TRBV6-3 to TRBJ2-5; perhaps D is TRBD1 or TRBD2 (5 bases each). Looked up from germline, CDR1 is MNHEY and CDR2 is SVGEGT. This CDR3 is 14 amino acids long. CDR3 sequence reads: CACSYEGKQETQYF. In DNA, the CDR3 is TGTGCCTGCAGTTACGAGGGGAAACAAGAGACCCAGTACTTC.

About this clonotype: A much bigger clone sits one base away, suggesting this may be a read error. This chain links TRBV12-3 or TRBV12-4 with TRBJ1-5, with 7 bases aligning to TRBD1. Unmatched junction bases numbered 10, after V lost 7 bases and J lost 4 bases. The CDR3 contains 15 residues. As DNA, the CDR3 is TGTGCCAGCAATACCCGGGACAGTGCTAATCAGCCCCAGCATTTT. It specifies CASNTRDSANQPQHF.

As concerns this clonotype: Germline is not matched at one junction end, which may reflect a read error. The V call is TRBV4-3, the J call TRBJ2-2; 12 bases fit TRBD2. The CDR3 loop spans 18 amino acids. The V gene's germline CDR1 is LGHNA and CDR2 YSLEER. CDR3 sequence reads: CASGQDSPGLAGLGVLFF. The CDR3 DNA is TGCGCCAGCGGCCAAGATAGCCCGGGACTAGCGGGCCTGGGGGTGCTGTTTTTT.

This rearrangement joins TRBV2 to TRBJ2-1; no clear D. The V end lost 9 bases, the J end lost 8 bases, and 11 bases lay between the germline ends. CDR1 and CDR2 (germline): SNHLY, FYNNEI. The CDR3 sequence is 11 residues long. Here the CDR3 DNA reads TGTGCCAGTAGCACCGAGCATGAGCAGTTCTTC. Translated, it gives CASSTEHEQFF. The entire variable domain, with the rest obtained from reference TRBV2 and TRBJ2-1, is as follows: EPEVTQTPSHQVTQMGQEVILRCVPISNHLYFYWYRQILGQKVEFLVSFYNNEISEKSEIFDDQFSVERPDGSNFTLKIRSTKLEDSAMYFCASSTEHEQFFGPGTRLTVL.

As for this clonotype: A read error may produce the germline difference seen at one junction end. This sequence joins TRBV12-3 or TRBV12-4 and TRBJ1-1; no clear D. The CDR3 has 14 residues. The CDR3 protein is CTSSFKHTNTEAFF. CDR3 DNA sequence: TGTACCAGCAGTTTTAAACATACGAACACTGAGGCTTTCTTT.

About this clonotype itself: Given a much more abundant clone one base away, this may be a read error. The chain carries TRBV5-1 and TRBJ2-3; TRBD1 agrees at 9 bases. Germline assignment: CDR1 SGHRS and CDR2 YFSETQ. V lost 5 bases, J lost 2 bases, and 18 bases stayed unmatched. The CDR3 spans 19 residues. CDR3 sequence: CASRTPSADRGQTTDTQYF. In DNA, the CDR3 is TGCGCCAGCAGAACCCCCAGCGCGGACAGGGGCCAAACCACAGATACGCAGTATTTT. Drawing the rest from reference TRBV5-1 and TRBJ2-3, the complete variable domain is KAGVTQTPRYLIKTRGQQVTLSCSPISGHRSVSWYQQTPGQGLQFLFEYFSETQRNKGNFPGRFSGRQFSNSRSEMNVSTLELGDSALYLCASRTPSADRGQTTDTQYFGPGTRLTVL.

V and J are TRBV11-2 and TRBJ2-1; TRBD2 aligns across 8 bases. The CDR3 loop spans 14 amino acids. Germline CDR1 SGHAT, CDR2 FQNNGV. Trimming cost V 9 bases and J 9 bases; bases outside gene matches: 13. The CDR3 DNA reads TGTGCCAGTAGCCCCACGGGACTAGTCGTTGAGCAGTTCTTC. It is translated as CASSPTGLVVEQFF.

This clonotype was detected a few times. The chain recombines TRBV5-1 with TRBJ2-7, with a possible D match to TRBD1 (6 bases). The CDR3 loop spans 16 amino acids. Germline-derived CDR1 and CDR2 are SGHRS and YFSETQ. V was trimmed by 0 bases and J by 5 bases, leaving 18 bases between them. DNA for the CDR3: TGCGCCAGCAGCTTGGACGCAGGGGCTATCGTCCACGAGCAGTACTTC. Translation gives CASSLDAGAIVHEQYF.

About this clonotype: This clone may be a read error of a much larger clone one base away. Here the CDR3 omits its conserved ending phenylalanine or tryptophan, so a read error is the likely source. The chain is built from TRBV4-2 and TRBJ1-6; D uncertain. The CDR3 extends over 15 amino acids. The V gene's germline CDR1 is LGHNA and CDR2 YNFKEQ. Trimming shortened V by 0 bases and J by 5 bases, and 8 bases separated the two germline ends. Here the CDR3 reads CASSQEEGNNSPLHL. Written as DNA, the CDR3 is TGTGCCAGCAGCCAAGAAGAGGGAAATAATTCACCCCTCCACCTT.

The sample holds a few counts of this clonotype. The chain recombines TRBV24-1 with TRBJ2-1; 10 bases map to TRBD2. V lost 5 bases and J lost 5; bases outside the gene matches: 8. The germline V gene encodes CDR1 KGHDR and CDR2 SFDVKD. There are 16 residues in the CDR3. CDR3 sequence reads: CATSGDSGRPNNEQFF. As DNA, the CDR3 is TGTGCCACCAGTGGGGATAGCGGGAGGCCCAACAATGAGCAGTTCTTC.

Concerning this clonotype: Its ends do not fully match the called genes, so a read error is possible. V usage is TRBV7-9 and J usage is TRBJ2-7, with 9 bases fitting TRBD1. The CDR3 is 14 residues long. Germline V CDR1 and CDR2: SEHNR, FQNEAQ (reference sequence). The CDR3 loop reads CASSLGQGSYERYF. CDR3 sequence (DNA): TGTGCCAGCAGCTTGGGACAGGGCTCCTACGAGCGGTACTTC.

This clonotype was picked up one time. One junction end does not reproduce the germline sequence, and a read error may be involved. The V and J genes are TRBV30 and TRBJ1-1; D ambiguous. The germline V gene has CDR1 GTSNPN and CDR2 SVGIG (reference sequence). The CDR3 totals 12 residues. CDR3 residues: CAWNGSYTEAFF. In DNA, the CDR3 is TGTGCCTGGAACGGGAGTTACACTGAAGCCTTCTTT. The full variable domain, rest sourced from reference TRBV30 and TRBJ1-1, is SQTIHQWPATLVQPVGSPLSLECTVEGTSNPNLYWYRQAAGRGLQLLFYSVGIGQISSEVPQNLSASRPQDRQFILSSKKLLLSDSGFYLCAWNGSYTEAFFGQGTRLTVV.

A note on this clonotype: This may be a read error, as it is one base from a much larger clone. The chain is built from TRBV4-3 and TRBJ2-4; D might be TRBD2 (5 bases). The CDR3 extends over 15 amino acids. V lost 2 bases and J 9 bases, leaving 17 bases between the germline ends. Germline CDR1 LGHNA, CDR2 YSLEER. CDR3 in DNA: TGCGCCAGCAGCCAACAGGTAACGAGTGAGGGCATTCAGTACTTC. As protein: CASSQQVTSEGIQYF.

Of note for this clonotype: One base away lies a much larger clone, so this may be a sequencing read error. The J gene is TRBJ2-7, the V gene TRBV29-1, with a tentative D call TRBD1 (6 bases). CDR3 size: 12 residues. Per germline, CDR1 SQVTM and CDR2 ANQGSEA. The CDR3 loop is CGVMDSAYEQYF. The CDR3 DNA reads TGCGGCGTGATGGACAGTGCCTACGAGCAGTACTTC.

Concerning this clonotype: One end of the junction does not line up with germline, which may come from a read error. The chain employs TRBV29-1 and TRBJ2-3, with D possibly matching TRBD2 (5 bases). CDR3 size: 14 residues. The V gene's germline CDR1 is SQVTM and CDR2 ANQGSEA. This CDR3 is CSVAPRTGTDTQYF. CDR3 sequence (DNA): TGCAGTGTTGCTCCGAGGACTGGCACAGATACGCAGTATTTT.

With regard to this clonotype: A read error is possible here, since a much larger clone lies one base away. This chain connects TRBV29-1 to TRBJ2-5; unclear D gene. The V gene's germline CDR1 is SQVTM and CDR2 ANQGSEA. V shed 4 bases and J shed 3 bases, with 3 bases lying between them. The length of the CDR3 is 10 residues. The CDR3 nucleotides are TGCAGCGTTGTAGAAGAGACCCAGTACTTC. Its protein product is CSVVEETQYF.

This chain connects TRBV29-1 to TRBJ2-3; D not resolved. The CDR3 covers 13 residues. Germline V gene sequence: CDR1 SQVTM, CDR2 ANQGSEA. Trimming cost V 7 bases and J 5 bases, with 16 bases left between them. Here the CDR3 DNA reads TGCAGCGCCGGGTGGTGTAGCCTAGATACGCAGTATTTT. Translated, it gives CSAGWCSLDTQYF.

About this clonotype: An end of the junction does not agree with germline; a read error may underlie this. Here the CDR3 DNA reads TGCACCAGCGAACAGGGAAACATCATATATTTT. Translated, it gives CTSEQGNIIYF. V is TRBV4-1 and J is TRBJ1-3, with D possibly matching TRBD1 (6 bases). There are 11 residues in the CDR3. Germline values: CDR1 MGHRA, CDR2 YSYEKL.

This clonotype was recorded many times. The chain combines TRBV12-3 or TRBV12-4 with TRBJ1-5; no clear D gene. The CDR3 contains 13 residues. V lost 3 bases to trimming and J lost 0 bases, with 3 bases between them. DNA of the CDR3: TGTGCCAGCAGTTTTAGTAGCAATCAGCCCCAGCATTTT. Protein product: CASSFSSNQPQHF.

The rearrangement links TRBV5-4 to TRBJ2-1, with D possibly TRBD1 on 5 matching bases. The CDR3 length is 12 residues. The germline V gene has CDR1 SGHNT and CDR2 YYREEE (reference sequence). V was pared by 3 bases and J by 10 bases, with 11 bases between. In DNA form, the CDR3 reads TGTGCCAGCAGCTCGGACACTAACGAGCAGTTCTTC. Its translation: CASSSDTNEQFF. The entire variable domain, with the rest obtained from reference TRBV5-4 and TRBJ2-1, is as follows: ETGVTQSPTHLIKTRGQQVTLRCSSQSGHNTVSWYQQALGQGPQFIFQYYREEENGRGNFPPRFSGLQFPNYSSELNVNALELDDSALYLCASSSDTNEQFFGPGTRLTVL.

With regard to this clonotype: This sequence may be a read error, since a much larger clone differs from it by one base. V is TRBV12-3 or TRBV12-4 and J is TRBJ1-1; tentatively, D is TRBD1 (6 bases). The CDR3 length is 15 residues. CDR3 bases: TGTGACAGCAGTTTAGAGGCGAGGAGGGGGACTGAAGCTTTCTTT. As protein: CDSSLEARRGTEAFF.

This clonotype was observed a handful of times. The V call is TRBV6-6, the J call TRBJ1-2, with 9 positions matching TRBD1. There are 16 residues in the CDR3. With V trimmed by 2 bases and J by 5 bases, 9 bases remained unmatched. CDR1 and CDR2 from the germline V gene are MNHNY and SVGAGI (reference sequence). In DNA form, the CDR3 reads TGTGCCAGCAGTTACCCAACAAGACAGGGGGAATATGGCTACACCTTC. Residues: CASSYPTRQGEYGYTF.

As concerns this clonotype: Being one base from a much bigger clone, this may be a read error. This likely comes from a read error, as the CDR3 has no conserved phenylalanine or tryptophan at its end. The V and J genes are TRBV6-2 or TRBV6-3 and TRBJ2-1, with D perhaps TRBD1 (6 bases). This CDR3 comprises 16 residues. Per germline, CDR1 MNHEY and CDR2 SVGEGT. V shed 5 bases and J shed 9 bases, with 23 bases lying between them. The chain's CDR3 is CASSRRDIPYVAEQFL. For the CDR3, the DNA is TGTGCCAGCAGTCGCCGGGACATCCCTTATGTGGCTGAGCAGTTCTTA.

As concerns this clonotype: This may be a read error, as it is one base from a much larger clone. The chain is built from TRBV10-3 and TRBJ2-1; 11 bases are shared with TRBD2. There are 14 residues in the CDR3. V lost 7 bases and J lost 4; bases outside the gene matches: 3. CDR1 is ENHRY and CDR2 is SYGVKD in the germline V gene. CDR3 DNA sequence: TGTGCCATCACTGGGACTAGCGGTTACAATGAGCAGTTCTTC. Translating gives CAITGTSGYNEQFF.

This clonotype has at least ten counts. The V gene is TRBV4-2, the J gene TRBJ1-2; D may be TRBD1 (5 bases). Trimming stripped 0 bases from V and 2 bases from J, with 10 bases between. The CDR3 totals 15 residues. Per the germline V gene, CDR1 is LGHNA and CDR2 is YNFKEQ. The CDR3 is CASSQEVDSNYGYTF. In DNA, the CDR3 is TGTGCCAGCAGCCAAGAGGTCGACAGCAACTATGGCTACACCTTC.